Included here is one T cell receptor (beta chain) sequence, with context. This sequence may be a read error, since a much larger clone differs from it by one base. The data are from a study of blood T cells in healthy people across ages. Using a J-beta primer mix together with a sample-barcoded 5' primer, a second PCR was run for roughly 7 to 11 cycles. TCRdb redid the calling of the 5' RACE reads with MiXCR, one entry per CDR3 protein. The sample consists of over 500,000 distinct CDR3 sequences, 52% of them appearing once. Trimming shortened V by 4 bases and J by 6 bases, and 15 bases separated the two germline ends. CDR1 is LGHDT, CDR2 YNNKEL, per germline (reference sequence). CDR3 length: 14 residues.

The J gene is TRBJ2-5, the V gene TRBV3-1, with D perhaps matching TRBD1 (5 bases). Sequencing was carried out using blood. The receptor's source is a woman older than 75 in good health. The CDR3 DNA follows: TGTGCCAGCAGCCCCTGGACACCTCAAAAGACCCAGTACTTC. It codes for CASSPWTPQKTQYF.